The source of this T cell receptor (beta chain) is a study of T cells expressing NK-cell markers. Germline V gives CDR1 DFQATT, CDR2 SNEGSKA (reference sequence). The CDR3 loop spans 13 amino acids. No DNA is given; TCRdb re-called the 5' RACE reads and lists each CDR3 protein once. This table holds about 450,000 distinct CDR3 sequences. This chain connects TRBV20-1 to TRBJ2-3. The material sequenced was blood T cells: a sorted CD56 or NKG2C T cell subset, CD4+ or CD8+ T cells, or bulk PBMC T cells (not recorded which). This receptor was identified in a woman aged 18 to 75 in good health. The CDR3 region is CSASPTGKDTQYF.